This T cell receptor (beta chain) was recovered during a study of blood T cell repertoires in COVID-19 (dated by TCRdb to 2020 to 2021). About the investigation overall: Samples from collaborators originated in the United States, Italy and Spain and spanned both the acute and convalescent phases of COVID-19. The prospective study material was composed of cDNA or gDNA derived from T cells, B-cell-depleted T cells, or PBMCs. The dataset comprised deeply sampled blood TCRbeta repertoires from subjects exposed to, actively infected with, or recovered from COVID-19. The repertoires were released in a freely available public database intended as a resource for research on the immune response to SARS-CoV-2. The samples were drawn from the first 160 participants of the ongoing ImmuneRACE study and from 1,254 subjects provided by 6 global collaborators. The sample metadata nearly always contained a de-identified subject ID, COVID-19 status, age in years and sex. Where available, HLA class I and class II types were obtained from metadata supplied by the sample provider rather than from assay-based typing. Paper-wide results and their limitations: The quantity of clinical and demographic metadata differed by source and by participant and was supplied without curation.

The CDR3 measures 15 amino acids from cysteine to phenylalanine. The CDR3 DNA has 45 bases and is translated from base 1. The germline V gene (reference sequence) supplies CDR1 MNHNY and CDR2 SVGAGI. V was cut back by 0 bases and J by 3 bases, leaving a gap of 11 bases between them. The immunoSEQ Assay, a bias-controlled multiplex PCR, was used to amplify TCRbeta CDR3 regions from genomic DNA. Turning to the authors' computational methods: Within the assay, amplification of reference gene primers was used to estimate how many nucleated cells each sample contained. To quantify the absolute abundance of each unique TCRbeta CDR3 rearrangement, sequence reads were collapsed and filtered. For each sample, productive Simpson clonality was calculated as the square root of Simpson's diversity index across productive rearrangements. The immuneACCESS repertoire file appears here via TCRdb, limited to in-frame rearrangements. These files lack a portion of the clones; in checked studies, under half of the deficit traces to unresolved V genes, and the cause of the others is not known. Clonal size and the V and J genes are those of that table, whereas D and trimming came from the DNA. The table for this sample lists around 700,000 clones; around 89% of them were counted only once. The top ten constitute more than 0.25% of the sample.

Collaborating institutions collected whole blood in K2EDTA tubes following their own protocols. For TCRbeta analysis, collaborators shipped samples as frozen whole blood, isolated PBMCs, or DNA extracted from either of those sample types. With respect to this clone: Its recognized antigen is unknown. The sample holds no much larger clone one base away, and base qualities are not on file.

Material: peripheral blood. The rearranged chain carries TRBV6-6 and TRBJ1-2; no confident D gene assignment can be made. This sequence was found in a woman under 30 with acute or convalescent COVID-19. The bases are TGTGCCAGCAGTTACTCGACTAGTAGTGACTATGGCTACACCTTC. Its product reads: CASSYSTSSDYGYTF.